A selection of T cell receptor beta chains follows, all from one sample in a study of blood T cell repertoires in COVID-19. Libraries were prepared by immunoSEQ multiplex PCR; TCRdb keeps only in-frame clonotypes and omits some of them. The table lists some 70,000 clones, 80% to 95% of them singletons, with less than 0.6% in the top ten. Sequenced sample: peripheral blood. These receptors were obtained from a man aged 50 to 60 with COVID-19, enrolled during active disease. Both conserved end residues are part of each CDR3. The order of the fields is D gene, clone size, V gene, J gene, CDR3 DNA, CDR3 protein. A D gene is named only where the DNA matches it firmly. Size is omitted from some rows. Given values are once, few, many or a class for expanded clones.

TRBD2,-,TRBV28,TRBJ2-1,TGTGCCAGCAGTCTTCTAGCGGGGGTCTACAATGAGCAGTTCTTC,CASSLLAGVYNEQFF
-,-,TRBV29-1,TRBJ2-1,TGCAGCTTCGGGCAGGGAAATGAGCAGTTCTTC,CSFGQGNEQFF
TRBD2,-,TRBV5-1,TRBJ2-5,TGCGCCAGCAGCACGACTAGCGGGAGACAGACCCAGTACTTC,CASSTTSGRQTQYF
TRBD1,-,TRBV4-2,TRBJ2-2,TGTGCCAGCAGCCAAGATCGGACAGGGTCCGGGGAGCTGTTTTTT,CASSQDRTGSGELFF
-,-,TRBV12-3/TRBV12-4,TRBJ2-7,TGTGCCAGCAGTTGGATGGGAGTGGGTGAGCAGTACTTC,CASSWMGVGEQYF
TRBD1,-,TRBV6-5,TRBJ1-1,TGTGCCAGCAGTCTCTCCAGGACAGGGGGCGGGCGGGCTTTCTTT,CASSLSRTGGGRAFF
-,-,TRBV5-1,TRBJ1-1,TGCGCCAGCAGCACTAACACAGGGAACACTGAAGCTTTCTTT,CASSTNTGNTEAFF
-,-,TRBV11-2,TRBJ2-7,TGTGCCAGCAAAGGACTTTACAGGGAAAGTTTCCTGGGTGAGCAGTACTTC,CASKGLYRESFLGEQYF
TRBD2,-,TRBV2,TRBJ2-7,TGTGCCAGCAGTGGGACTAGCGGGTCCTACGAGCAGTACTTC,CASSGTSGSYEQYF
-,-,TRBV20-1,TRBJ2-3,TGCAGTGGAGGAGACACAGATACGCAGTATTTT,CSGGDTDTQYF
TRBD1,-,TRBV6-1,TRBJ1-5,TGTGCCAGCAGTGAAGCGCTGACAGGGAGTCATCAGCCCCAGCATTTT,CASSEALTGSHQPQHF
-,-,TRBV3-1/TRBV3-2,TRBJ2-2,TGTGCCAGCACCTCAGTAGGCAGGGGCACCGGGGAGCTGTTTTTT,CASTSVGRGTGELFF
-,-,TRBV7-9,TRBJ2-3,TGTGCCAGCAGCTTATTTGAGAGGAGGGGAGCAGATACGCAGTATTTT,CASSLFERRGADTQYF
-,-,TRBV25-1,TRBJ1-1,TGTGCCAGCAAAAACAGGGCGGCCACTGAAGCTTTCTTT,CASKNRAATEAFF
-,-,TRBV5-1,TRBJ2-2,TGCGCCAGCAGCTTGGGGCTAGTTGGCACCGGGGAGCTGTTTTTT,CASSLGLVGTGELFF
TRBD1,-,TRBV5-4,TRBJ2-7,TGTGCCAGCAGCTCCGGGACAGGGATACGCGAGCAGTACTTC,CASSSGTGIREQYF
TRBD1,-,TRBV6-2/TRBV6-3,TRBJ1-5,TGTGCCAGCAGTTACTCGAGGGGGCCCAATCAGCCCCAGCATTTT,CASSYSRGPNQPQHF
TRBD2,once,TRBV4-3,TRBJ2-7,TGCGCCAGCAGTGAATCCGTAGCGGGCCCCCGGTTCGAGCAGTACTTC,CASSESVAGPRFEQYF
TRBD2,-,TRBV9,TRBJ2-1,TGTGCCAGCAGCGTGGGGACTAGCGACTACAATGAGCAGTTCTTC,CASSVGTSDYNEQFF
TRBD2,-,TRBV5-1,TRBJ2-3,TGCGCCAGCAGCTTGGCTGTCCAGCGGGGAGGTTTGGATACGCAGTATTTT,CASSLAVQRGGLDTQYF
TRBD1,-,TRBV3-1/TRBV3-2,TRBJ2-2,TGTGCCAGCACTGACAGGGGCCCTAACACCGGGGAGCTGTTTTTT,CASTDRGPNTGELFF
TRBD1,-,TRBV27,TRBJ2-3,TGTGCCAGCAGCGACAGGGGGCATCGCACAGATACGCAGTATTTT,CASSDRGHRTDTQYF
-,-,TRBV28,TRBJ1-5,TGTGCCAGCAGTTTAAGGGGGAATAGCAATCAGCCCCAGCATTTT,CASSLRGNSNQPQHF
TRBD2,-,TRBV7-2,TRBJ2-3,TGTGCCAGCAGCCCCAATGGCGGGAGGAACACAGATACGCAGTATTTT,CASSPNGGRNTDTQYF
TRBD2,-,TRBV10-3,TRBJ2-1,TGTGCCATCAGTGAGGGACTAGCGTACAATGAGCAGTTCTTC,CAISEGLAYNEQFF
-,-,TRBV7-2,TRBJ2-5,TGTGCCAGCAGTCAACAGGGTTGGGAGACCCAGTACTTC,CASSQQGWETQYF
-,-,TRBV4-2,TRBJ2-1,TGTGCCAGCAGCCAAGATTTATCGGGAGCAGCCTACAATGAGCAGTTCTTC,CASSQDLSGAAYNEQFF
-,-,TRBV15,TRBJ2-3,TGTGCCACCAGCAGAGACGGGAATACGCAGTATTTT,CATSRDGNTQYF
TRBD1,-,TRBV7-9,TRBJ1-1,TGTGCCAGCAGCAGACAGGGCGAAGCTTTCTTT,CASSRQGEAFF
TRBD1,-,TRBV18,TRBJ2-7,TGTGCCAGCTCGACAAGGGCGGACAGGGCCGTCTACGAGCAGTACTTC,CASSTRADRAVYEQYF
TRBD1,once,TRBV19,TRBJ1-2,TGTGCCAGTAGTCTTTATTCCGGGACAGGAGCTTATGGCTACACCTTC,CASSLYSGTGAYGYTF
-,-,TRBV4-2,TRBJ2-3,TGTGCCAGCAGCCCAGAGCTGCGGAGTCGATCTAGCACAGATACGCAGTATTTT,CASSPELRSRSSTDTQYF
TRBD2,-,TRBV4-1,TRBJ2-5,TGCGCCAGCAGCCAAGGAATTAGCGGGCGGACCCAGTACTTC,CASSQGISGRTQYF
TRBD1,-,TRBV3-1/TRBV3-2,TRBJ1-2,TGTGCCAGCAGCCAAGGGGACAGGGGGCTGTACACCTTC,CASSQGDRGLYTF
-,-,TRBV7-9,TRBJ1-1,TGTGCCAGCAGCTTAGGACAGCCCTCGAACACTGAAGCTTTCTTT,CASSLGQPSNTEAFF
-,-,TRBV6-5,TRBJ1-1,TGTGCCAGCAGTTATAGGAGCAACACTGAAGCTTTCTTT,CASSYRSNTEAFF
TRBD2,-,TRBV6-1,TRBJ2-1,TGTGCCAGCAGTGAGACCCTAGGACTAGCGGGAGAGGGCAATGAGCAGTTCTTC,CASSETLGLAGEGNEQFF
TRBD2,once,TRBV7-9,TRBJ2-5,TGTGCCAGCAGCTCCCCTCCGGGACTAGCGGGAGTTCGAGGGACCCAGTACTTC,CASSSPPGLAGVRGTQYF
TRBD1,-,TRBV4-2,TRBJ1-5,TGTGCCAGCAGCCAAGTTCAGGGGGGAAATCAGCCCCAGCATTTT,CASSQVQGGNQPQHF
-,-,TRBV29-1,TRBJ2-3,TGCAGCGTTGAAAGGGAGGGCACAGATACGCAGTATTTT,CSVEREGTDTQYF
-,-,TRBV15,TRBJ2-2,TGTGCCACCAGCAGCGGGACCGGGGAGCTGTTTTTT,CATSSGTGELFF
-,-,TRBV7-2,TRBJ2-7,TGTGCCAGCAGCTTCCGCGGCGTGAAGGCGGAGCAGTACTTC,CASSFRGVKAEQYF
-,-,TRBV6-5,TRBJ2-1,TGTGCCAGCAGTTACTCCGAGGAAAATGAGCAGTTCTTC,CASSYSEENEQFF
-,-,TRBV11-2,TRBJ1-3,TGTGCCAGCAGCTTATCAGGGGTTGGAAACACCATATATTTT,CASSLSGVGNTIYF
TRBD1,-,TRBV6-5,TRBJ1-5,TGTGCCAGCAGCCTTAGGACAGGGGGCCAGCCCCAGCATTTT,CASSLRTGGQPQHF
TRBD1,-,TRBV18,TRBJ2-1,TGTGCCAGCTCACCACCGATGGGACAGGGGAACAATGAGCAGTTCTTC,CASSPPMGQGNNEQFF
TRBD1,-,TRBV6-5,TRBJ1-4,TGTGCCAGCAGTCCCAGGGACAGGGTTAATGAAAAACTGTTTTTT,CASSPRDRVNEKLFF
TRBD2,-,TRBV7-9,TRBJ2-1,TGTGCCAGCAGCTTAGGCTTTCTTAGCGGGAGGTACTCCTACAATGAGCAGTTCTTC,CASSLGFLSGRYSYNEQFF
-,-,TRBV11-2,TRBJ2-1,TGTGCCAGCAGCTTATTGACTAGCTCCTACAATGAGCAGTTCTTC,CASSLLTSSYNEQFF
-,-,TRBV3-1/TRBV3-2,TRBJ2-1,TGTGCCAGCAGCCAACAGGGCCCATGGGGCGAGCAGTTCTTC,CASSQQGPWGEQFF
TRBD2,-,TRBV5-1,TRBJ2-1,TGCGCCAGCAGCTTGGGGAGCGGGAGCAATGAGCAGTTCTTC,CASSLGSGSNEQFF